The 25 T cell receptor beta chains below all came from one sample that was sequenced in a study of blood T cell repertoires in COVID-19. Data came from immunoSEQ multiplex PCR; TCRdb stores just in-frame clones and leaves some out. The sample records over 100,000 clones, about 80% being singletons. Sequencing used peripheral blood. Receptor source: a man in his sixties with active or convalescent COVID-19.

The J gene is TRBJ2-7, the V gene TRBV27; D might be TRBD1 (5 bases). Trimming took off 6 bases at V and 3 bases at J, with 15 bases between the two ends. The CDR3 length is 14 residues. CDR1 is MNHEY and CDR2 is SMNVEV in the germline V gene (reference sequence). DNA for the CDR3: TGTGCCAGCAGACTCCCAGGGTCACGCTACGAGCAGTACTTC. Its translation: CASRLPGSRYEQYF.

The gene calls are TRBV27 and TRBJ2-5; possible D gene TRBD1, 6 bases. Trimming shortened V by 7 bases and J by 9 bases, and 24 bases separated the two germline ends. This CDR3 comprises 15 residues. Germline lookup yields CDR1 MNHEY and CDR2 SMNVEV (reference sequence). CDR3 sequence (DNA): TGTGCCAGCATCACAAAGGGGACACCCATATCAGCCCAGTACTTC. It encodes CASITKGTPISAQYF.

The rearrangement joins TRBV3-1 (or the pseudogene TRBV3-2) to TRBJ2-5; possible D gene TRBD2, 5 bases. CDR3 length equals 15 residues. Trimming pared 1 base from V and 5 bases from J, leaving 14 bases between. The V gene's germline CDR1 is LGHDT and CDR2 YNNKEL (reference sequence). CDR3 sequence reads: CASSQGRLRRETQYF. The CDR3 nucleotides read TGTGCCAGCAGCCAAGGTCGTCTCCGGAGGGAGACCCAGTACTTC.

The V gene is TRBV21-1, the J gene TRBJ1-5; the table gives TRBD1 as D, unverified against the DNA. TRBV21-1 is designated a pseudogene. The CDR3 runs to 14 residues. The CDR3 here is CASSKGCRVQPQHF. The CDR3 DNA reads as TGTGCCAGCAGCAAAGGGTGCAGGGTCCAGCCCCAGCATTTT.

This chain uses TRBV2 with TRBJ2-1; the match to TRBD2 covers 7 bases. After removal of 6 bases from V and 4 bases from J, the junction contained 6 bases not matched to a gene. The length of the CDR3 is 14 residues. Germline lookup yields CDR1 SNHLY and CDR2 FYNNEI. The CDR3 DNA reads TGTGCCAGCAGGGGCGGGACTATTTACAATGAGCAGTTCTTC. Amino acids: CASRGGTIYNEQFF.

The V call is TRBV28, the J call TRBJ2-1, with 8 nucleotides matching TRBD2. The CDR3 runs 15 residues. CDR1 is MDHEN and CDR2 is SYDVKM in the germline V gene. Unmatched junction bases numbered 10, after V lost 6 bases and J lost 6 bases. CDR3 sequence (DNA): TGTGCCAGCAGCTTCCCGGGGGGGCGGGTCAATGAGCAGTTCTTC. The encoded protein is CASSFPGGRVNEQFF.

J is TRBJ2-2 and V is TRBV28; D perhaps matches TRBD2 (5 bases). The CDR3 extends over 14 amino acids. The germline V gene encodes CDR1 MDHEN and CDR2 SYDVKM. V was shortened by 5 bases and J by 6 bases, with 13 bases between the two germline ends. CDR3 residues: CASSATRSAGELFF. The CDR3 DNA is TGTGCCAGCAGTGCCACTAGGAGTGCCGGGGAGCTGTTTTTT. Looking up the rest from reference TRBV28 and TRBJ2-2 gives the full variable domain: DVKVTQSSRYLVKRTGEKVFLECVQDMDHENMFWYRQDPGLGLRLIYFSYDVKMKEKGDIPEGYSVSREKKERFSLILESASTNQTSMYLCASSATRSAGELFFGEGSRLTVL.

The chain joins TRBV5-6 to TRBJ2-1, with 10 bases matching TRBD2. Germline CDR1 is SGHDT and CDR2 is YYEEEE. Germline trimming cut 1 base from V and 7 bases from J; bases unmatched to any gene: 8. The length of the CDR3 is 16 residues. DNA for the CDR3: TGTGCCAGCAGCTTGTTGGAGAGCGGGAGGGCGAATGAGCAGTTCTTC. As protein: CASSLLESGRANEQFF.

This rearrangement joins TRBV7-2 to TRBJ2-4; D is possibly TRBD1 (7 bases). The CDR3 has 13 amino acids. The germline gives CDR1 SGHTA, CDR2 FQGNSA. Trimming removed 5 bases at V and 8 bases at J, with 13 bases between. For the CDR3, the DNA is TGTGCCAGCAGCCCCGACAGGGAGGACATTCAGTACTTC. Protein: CASSPDREDIQYF.

The count of this clone is one. The chain carries TRBV5-1 and TRBJ2-3, with 9 bases lining up with TRBD2. V dropped 4 bases and J dropped 3; count of bases not matched to a gene: 3. Germline V CDR1 and CDR2: SGHRS, YFSETQ. The CDR3 loop spans 14 amino acids. The CDR3 region is CASSPGLATDTQYF. In nucleotides, the CDR3 is TGCGCCAGCAGCCCAGGACTAGCGACAGATACGCAGTATTTT.

The chain combines TRBV9 with TRBJ2-5, with no clear D. V dropped 4 bases and J dropped 5 bases, with 12 bases sitting between them. The CDR3 has 13 amino acids. From germline, CDR1 is SGDLS and CDR2 YYNGEE. This CDR3 reads CASSPTLGETQYF. The CDR3 bases are TGTGCCAGCAGCCCGACCCTCGGGGAGACCCAGTACTTC.

This chain connects TRBV24-1 to TRBJ2-2, with 11 bases that match TRBD2. There are 14 residues in the CDR3. Per the germline V gene, CDR1 is KGHDR and CDR2 is SFDVKD. J gave up 2 bases and V 9 bases, and 1 base lay outside the gene matches. CDR3 DNA: TGTGCCACCGGGACTAGCGGAAACACCGGGGAGCTGTTTTTT. It yields the protein CATGTSGNTGELFF.

This clone was seen only once. V gene TRBV19 combines with J gene TRBJ2-1; TRBD2 aligns across 7 bases. CDR3 length: 16 amino acids. The ends lost 3 bases at V and 5 bases at J; junction bases unmatched: 10. Germline values: CDR1 LNHDA, CDR2 SQIVND (reference sequence). The CDR3: CASSISSYRGDNEQFF. The CDR3 DNA follows: TGTGCCAGTAGTATTTCTTCCTACCGGGGGGACAATGAGCAGTTCTTC. Looking up the rest from reference TRBV19 and TRBJ2-1 gives the full variable domain: DGGITQSPKYLFRKEGQNVTLSCEQNLNHDAMYWYRQDPGQGLRLIYYSQIVNDFQKGDIAEGYSVSREKKESFPLTVTSAQKNPTAFYLCASSISSYRGDNEQFFGPGTRLTVL.

The table lists this clone with many counts. This chain joins TRBV29-1 and TRBJ2-2; 7 nucleotides line up with TRBD2. The trim removed 4 bases at V and 5 bases at J, leaving 7 bases unmatched. CDR1 and CDR2 (germline): SQVTM, ANQGSEA. The CDR3 loop spans 14 amino acids. The CDR3 DNA sequence: TGCAGCGTTGGGGGAGGTAGCGGGACCGGGGAGCTGTTTTTT. Translated, it gives CSVGGGSGTGELFF.

The CDR3 nucleotides are TGTGCCACCAGTGATCCGACTAGCGGCTCCTACAATGAGCAGTTCTTC. Amino acids: CATSDPTSGSYNEQFF. The J gene is TRBJ2-1, the V gene TRBV24-1; 9 bases fit TRBD2. Germline CDR1 is KGHDR and CDR2 is SFDVKD. The CDR3 extends over 16 amino acids. V lost 3 bases to trimming and J lost 0 bases; unmatched junction nucleotides: 2.

The CDR3 DNA is TGTGCCAGCAGCTTGGGAGTAGGGAGGCAAGAGACCCAGTACTTC. Translation: CASSLGVGRQETQYF. The rearrangement joins TRBV5-6 to TRBJ2-5, with TRBD2 as a possible D gene (6 bases). Germline V gene data show CDR1 as SGHDT and CDR2 as YYEEEE. The CDR3 loop spans 15 amino acids. Trimming removed 0 bases from V and 2 bases from J, with 11 bases in between.

The V and J genes are TRBV7-9 and TRBJ2-1; 8 bases agree with TRBD1. Germline CDR1 SEHNR, CDR2 FQNEAQ (reference sequence). V shed 4 bases and J 5 bases; nucleotides not matched to a gene: 10. There are 16 residues in the CDR3. The chain's CDR3 is CASSSTTGGQNNEQFF. The CDR3 DNA reads as TGTGCCAGCAGCTCCACTACAGGGGGACAAAACAATGAGCAGTTCTTC.

This sequence joins TRBV7-2 and TRBJ2-6, with D possibly matching TRBD2 (6 bases). Per germline, CDR1 SGHTA and CDR2 FQGNSA. Trimming removed 2 bases from V and 0 bases from J, with 14 bases in between. There are 18 residues in the CDR3. CDR3 residues: CASSLRGGIGSGANVLTF. In DNA form, the CDR3 reads TGTGCCAGCAGCTTAAGGGGCGGGATAGGCTCTGGGGCCAACGTCCTGACTTTC.

This chain links TRBV7-8 with TRBJ2-1; TRBD2 aligns across 10 bases. Germline V gene data show CDR1 as SGHVS and CDR2 as FQNEAQ. The V gene end was trimmed by 4 bases and the J gene end by 3 bases; junction bases not matched to a gene: 3. The CDR3 contains 15 residues. The CDR3 region is CASSYVAGGYNEQFF. In nucleotides, the CDR3 is TGTGCCAGCAGCTACGTAGCGGGAGGCTACAATGAGCAGTTCTTC. The full variable domain, in which reference TRBV7-8 and TRBJ2-1 provide the parts outside the CDR3, is GAGVSQSPRYKVAKRGQDVALRCDPISGHVSLFWYQQALGQGPEFLTYFQNEAQLDKSGLPSDRFFAERPEGSVSTLKIQRTQQEDSAVYLCASSYVAGGYNEQFFGPGTRLTVL.

The chain joins TRBV14 to TRBJ2-7; D may be TRBD1 (6 bases). The CDR3 spans 15 residues. Germline CDR1 and CDR2: SGHDN and FVKESK. V lost 4 bases to trimming and J lost 0 bases, with 13 bases between them. This CDR3 is CASSRFQGTSYEQYF. DNA of the CDR3: TGTGCCAGCAGCCGCTTCCAGGGGACCTCCTACGAGCAGTACTTC.

The chain links TRBV19 to TRBJ1-5, with D uncertain. This CDR3 region has 14 residues. Germline loops: CDR1 LNHDA, CDR2 SQIVND (reference sequence). V lost 1 base to trimming and J lost 0 bases, with 4 bases between them. The CDR3, as DNA: TGTGCCAGTAGTATAGCAGATAGCAATCAGCCCCAGCATTTT. It codes for CASSIADSNQPQHF.

This sequence joins TRBV4-1 and TRBJ2-7, with D tentatively TRBD2 (6 bases). Between the trimmed V and J ends, which lost 0 bases and 0 bases, there was a span of 9 bases. This CDR3 is 15 amino acids long. CDR1 MGHRA and CDR2 YSYEKL come from the germline V gene. The CDR3 nucleotides read TGCGCCAGCAGCCAAGAGGCGCGGGACTCCTACGAGCAGTACTTC. It translates to CASSQEARDSYEQYF.

This clone was recorded a few times. The DNA for the CDR3 is TGCAGTGCTAGAGATCTCCGTGGCTACACCTTC. This sequence encodes CSARDLRGYTF. The chain employs TRBV20-1 and TRBJ1-2; D is unclear. The CDR3 sequence is 11 residues long. The V gene's germline CDR1 is DFQATT and CDR2 SNEGSKA (reference sequence). V dropped 0 bases and J dropped 7 bases, with 6 bases sitting between them.

The chain is built from TRBV5-4 and TRBJ2-3; the D gene is possibly TRBD1 (5 bases). CDR3 size: 14 residues. Deletions cut 0 bases from V and 3 bases from J, with 8 bases between. CDR1 is SGHNT, CDR2 YYREEE, per germline (reference sequence). DNA of the CDR3: TGTGCCAGCAGCTTGGAGCAGGGAACAGATACGCAGTATTTT. Its translation is CASSLEQGTDTQYF.

This clone was seen a few times. The V and J genes are TRBV7-9 and TRBJ1-1; TRBD1 matches at 8 bases. CDR3 size: 14 residues. Germline V gene sequence: CDR1 SEHNR, CDR2 FQNEAQ (reference sequence). J lost 3 bases, V lost 4 bases, and 4 bases had no gene match. The chain's CDR3 is CASSSRQGYTEAFF. The CDR3 coding sequence is TGTGCCAGCAGCTCGAGACAGGGGTACACTGAAGCTTTCTTT.